This TCR beta chain came from a study of T cells in Graves' hyperthyroidism and ophthalmopathy. General study points: Blood shared most expanded thyroid clonotypes above 0.001.

This clonotype was recorded a few times. Its specificity is unknown. Fresh 10 ml peripheral blood yielded PBMCs. TCR beta CDR3 regions were amplified from RNA. First-round RT-PCR with HTBI primers amplified the TCR CDR3 region. One entry per CDR3 protein, called by TCRdb with MiXCR from the multiplex PCR reads. The table lists hundreds of thousands of distinct CDR3 sequences, approximately 15% of them singletons, with 20% to 25% in the top ten. The CDR3 length is 13 residues. Looked up from germline, CDR1 is WSHSY and CDR2 is SAAADI. The V segment lost 8 bases and the J segment 8 bases; nucleotides outside the gene matches: 9.

The TCR comes from a woman in her 30s with Graves' hyperthyroidism. The chain combines TRBV10-2 with TRBJ2-1; 7 bases match TRBD2. Sequencing was done on a sample of blood. The CDR3 reads CASGGGIGHEQFF. The CDR3 region has the DNA TGCGCCAGCGGGGGGGGAATCGGCCATGAGCAGTTCTTC.